These 12 T cell receptor beta chains share one sample of origin, sequenced in a study of cytomegalovirus exposure and HLA in healthy donors. PCR involved 60 Vbeta and 13 Jbeta primers. TCRdb's copy holds only in-frame clones and misses some; the assay was immunoSEQ multiplex PCR. Of about 150,000 clones in the sample, roughly 80% were seen once. The sequenced sample was PBMCs. These receptors were collected from a middle-aged man in good health and CMV-seropositive.

CDR3 residues: CASSYAGNGYTF. CDR3 nucleotides: TGTGCCAGCAGTTACGCAGGGAATGGCTACACCTTC. This rearrangement joins TRBV6-6 to TRBJ1-2; tentative D call: TRBD1 (5 bases). Trimming shortened V by 2 bases and J by 6 bases, and 7 bases separated the two germline ends. The germline V gene encodes CDR1 MNHNY and CDR2 SVGAGI (reference sequence). The length of the CDR3 is 12 residues.

This chain uses TRBV7-9 with TRBJ2-5, with 10 nucleotides matching TRBD2. CDR1 is SEHNR and CDR2 is FQNEAQ in the germline V gene (reference sequence). After removal of 5 bases from V and 5 bases from J, the junction contained 5 bases not matched to a gene. The CDR3 extends over 14 amino acids. CDR3 bases: TGTGCCAGCAGCAGAGCGGGAGGGCTCGAGACCCAGTACTTC. Amino acids: CASSRAGGLETQYF.

The chain couples TRBV9 to TRBJ2-3; D remains unclear. Trimming removed 0 bases at V and 4 bases at J, with 9 bases between. The CDR3 spans 14 residues. Germline V lookup: CDR1 SGDLS, CDR2 YYNGEE. Here the CDR3 reads CASSVEHSPDTQYF. CDR3 nucleotides: TGTGCCAGCAGCGTAGAGCATTCCCCAGATACGCAGTATTTT. Complete variable domain (other parts from reference TRBV9 and TRBJ2-3): DSGVTQTPKHLITATGQRVTLRCSPRSGDLSVYWYQQSLDQGLQFLIQYYNGEERAKGNILERFSAQQFPDLHSELNLSSLELGDSALYFCASSVEHSPDTQYFGPGTRLTVL.

The chain recombines TRBV2 with TRBJ2-5, with D possibly being TRBD1 (5 bases). Germline V lookup: CDR1 SNHLY, CDR2 FYNNEI. Trimming removed 5 bases at V and 3 bases at J, with 16 bases between. This CDR3 is built from 15 residues. CDR3 nucleotides: TGTGCCAGCAGTAAGGGCCCTTTAGGGGAAGAGACCCAGTACTTC. It codes for CASSKGPLGEETQYF. Full variable domain (rest looked up from reference TRBV2 and TRBJ2-5): EPEVTQTPSHQVTQMGQEVILRCVPISNHLYFYWYRQILGQKVEFLVSFYNNEISEKSEIFDDQFSVERPDGSNFTLKIRSTKLEDSAMYFCASSKGPLGEETQYFGPGTRLLVL.

This clone showed up just a few times. The chain joins TRBV13 to TRBJ2-7, with D possibly matching TRBD1 (6 bases). CDR1 and CDR2 from the germline V gene are PRHDT and FYEKMQ (reference sequence). The CDR3 covers 14 residues. With 6 bases removed from V and 3 bases from J, the gap between germline ends came to 15 bases. CDR3 in amino acids: CASRRRGTGYEQYF. DNA for the CDR3: TGTGCCAGCAGGCGCAGGGGTACGGGCTACGAGCAGTACTTC.

The CDR3, as DNA: TGTGCCAGCAGTTACCGGACAGAAGCTTTCTTT. Translation: CASSYRTEAFF. J is TRBJ1-1 and V is TRBV28, with D tentatively TRBD1 (5 bases). With 4 bases removed from V and 8 bases from J, the gap between germline ends came to 8 bases. Germline V gene data show CDR1 as MDHEN and CDR2 as SYDVKM. The CDR3 runs 11 residues.

This clone has only a few counts. The rearrangement links TRBV7-9 to TRBJ1-1; unclear D gene. This CDR3 has 14 amino acids. Trimming took 5 bases from V and 5 from J, leaving 15 bases between them. CDR1 and CDR2 (germline): SEHNR, FQNEAQ (reference sequence). The CDR3 loop is CASSPRAGLTEAFF. The CDR3 DNA reads as TGTGCCAGCAGCCCCCGGGCGGGCCTTACTGAAGCTTTCTTT.

The chain employs TRBV28 and TRBJ2-1, with 11 bases matching TRBD2. CDR1 and CDR2 from the germline V gene are MDHEN and SYDVKM. This CDR3 has 17 amino acids. V gave up 3 bases and J gave up 2 bases; unmatched junction bases: 6. This CDR3 reads CASSFPGLAVTYNEQFF. CDR3 nucleotides: TGTGCCAGCAGTTTCCCGGGACTAGCGGTCACCTACAATGAGCAGTTCTTC. The full variable domain, with the rest looked up from reference TRBV28 and TRBJ2-1, is DVKVTQSSRYLVKRTGEKVFLECVQDMDHENMFWYRQDPGLGLRLIYFSYDVKMKEKGDIPEGYSVSREKKERFSLILESASTNQTSMYLCASSFPGLAVTYNEQFFGPGTRLTVL.

V gene TRBV7-8 combines with J gene TRBJ1-6; a possible D gene is TRBD1 (6 bases). From germline, CDR1 is SGHVS and CDR2 FQNEAQ. The CDR3 loop spans 15 amino acids. The V end was cut by 6 bases, the J end by 1 base, with 10 bases between. CDR3 loop: CASRRQESYNSPLHF. In DNA form, the CDR3 reads TGTGCCAGCAGACGACAGGAGTCCTATAATTCACCCCTCCACTTT.

The chain employs TRBV7-9 and TRBJ2-5; 11 bases align to TRBD1. The germline V gene has CDR1 SEHNR and CDR2 FQNEAQ (reference sequence). This CDR3 region has 16 residues. The V segment lost 6 bases and the J segment 5 bases; nucleotides outside the gene matches: 11. This CDR3 reads CASSRTDRGLVETQYF. The CDR3 nucleotides are TGTGCCAGCAGTCGAACGGACAGGGGGCTAGTGGAGACCCAGTACTTC.

This chain uses TRBV10-3 with TRBJ2-7; D may be TRBD2 (6 bases). Germline loops: CDR1 ENHRY, CDR2 SYGVKD. V was clipped by 3 bases and J by 1 base, with 16 bases between them. The CDR3 is 16 residues long. The CDR3 DNA sequence: TGTGCCATCAGTGATGGGGGGACTCTGGGTTCCTACGAGCAGTACTTC. Translating gives CAISDGGTLGSYEQYF.

CDR3 in amino acids: CASSLRTGGQPQHF. The CDR3 DNA follows: TGTGCCAGCAGCTTAAGGACAGGGGGTCAGCCCCAGCATTTT. This chain joins TRBV7-2 and TRBJ1-5; 10 nucleotides line up with TRBD1. Germline V gives CDR1 SGHTA, CDR2 FQGNSA. The CDR3 has 14 amino acids. V shed 2 bases and J 6 bases; nucleotides not matched to a gene: 1.